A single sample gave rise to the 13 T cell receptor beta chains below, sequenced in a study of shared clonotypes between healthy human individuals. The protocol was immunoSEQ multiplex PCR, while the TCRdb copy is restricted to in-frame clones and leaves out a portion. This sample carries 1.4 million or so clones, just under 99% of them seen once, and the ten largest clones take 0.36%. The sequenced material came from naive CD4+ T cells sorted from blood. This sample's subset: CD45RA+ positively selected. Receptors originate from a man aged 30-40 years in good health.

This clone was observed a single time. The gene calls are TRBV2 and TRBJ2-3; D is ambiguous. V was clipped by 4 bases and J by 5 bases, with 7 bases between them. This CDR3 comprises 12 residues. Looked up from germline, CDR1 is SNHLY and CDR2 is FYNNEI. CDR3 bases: TGTGCCAGCAGTGTTGGATTAGATACGCAGTATTTT. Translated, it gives CASSVGLDTQYF.

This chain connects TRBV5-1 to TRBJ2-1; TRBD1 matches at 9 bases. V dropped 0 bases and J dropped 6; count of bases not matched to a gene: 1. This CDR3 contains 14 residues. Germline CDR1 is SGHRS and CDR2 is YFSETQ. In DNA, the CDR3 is TGCGCCAGCAGCTTGGGGGACAGGGCCAATGAGCAGTTCTTC. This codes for CASSLGDRANEQFF.

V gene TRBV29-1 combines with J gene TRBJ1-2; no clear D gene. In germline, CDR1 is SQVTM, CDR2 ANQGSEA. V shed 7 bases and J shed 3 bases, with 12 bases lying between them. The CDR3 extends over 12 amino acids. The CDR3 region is CSGGDGDYGYTF. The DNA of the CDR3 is TGCAGCGGTGGAGACGGAGACTATGGCTACACCTTC.

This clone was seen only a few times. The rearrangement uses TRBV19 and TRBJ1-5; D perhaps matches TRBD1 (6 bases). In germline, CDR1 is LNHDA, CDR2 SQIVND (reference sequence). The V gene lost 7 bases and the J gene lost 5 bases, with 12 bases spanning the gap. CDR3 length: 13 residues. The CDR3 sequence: CASTRQADQPQHF. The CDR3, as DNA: TGTGCCAGTACCCGACAGGCTGATCAGCCCCAGCATTTT. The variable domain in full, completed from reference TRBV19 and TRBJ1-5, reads DGGITQSPKYLFRKEGQNVTLSCEQNLNHDAMYWYRQDPGQGLRLIYYSQIVNDFQKGDIAEGYSVSREKKESFPLTVTSAQKNPTAFYLCASTRQADQPQHFGDGTRLSIL.

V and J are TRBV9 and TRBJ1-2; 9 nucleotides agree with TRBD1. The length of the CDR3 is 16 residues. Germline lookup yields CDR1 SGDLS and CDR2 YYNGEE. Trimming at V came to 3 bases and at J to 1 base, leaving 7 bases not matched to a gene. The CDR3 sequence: CASSAAGTGINYGYTF. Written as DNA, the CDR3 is TGTGCCAGCAGCGCTGCCGGGACAGGGATTAACTATGGCTACACCTTC.

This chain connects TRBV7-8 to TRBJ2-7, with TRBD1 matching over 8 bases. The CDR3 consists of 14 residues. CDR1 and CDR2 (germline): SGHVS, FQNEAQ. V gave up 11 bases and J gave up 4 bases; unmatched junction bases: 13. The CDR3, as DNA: TGTGCCGGAGGGCCGGCAGGGGGCCGGTACGAGCAGTACTTC. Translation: CAGGPAGGRYEQYF.

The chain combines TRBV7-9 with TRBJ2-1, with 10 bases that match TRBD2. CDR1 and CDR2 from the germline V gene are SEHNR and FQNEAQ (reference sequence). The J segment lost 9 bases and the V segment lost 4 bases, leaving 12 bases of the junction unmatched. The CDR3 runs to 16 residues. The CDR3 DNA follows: TGTGCCAGCAGCTCCCGGGGCCTAGCGGGAGTGGCTGAGCAGTTCTTC. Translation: CASSSRGLAGVAEQFF.

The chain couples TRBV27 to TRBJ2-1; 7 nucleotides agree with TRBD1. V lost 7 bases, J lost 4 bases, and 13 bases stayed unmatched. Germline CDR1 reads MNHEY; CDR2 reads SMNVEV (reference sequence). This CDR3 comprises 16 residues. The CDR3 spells CASTPFRDSFYNEQFF. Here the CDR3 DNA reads TGTGCCAGCACACCGTTCAGGGACAGTTTTTACAATGAGCAGTTCTTC.

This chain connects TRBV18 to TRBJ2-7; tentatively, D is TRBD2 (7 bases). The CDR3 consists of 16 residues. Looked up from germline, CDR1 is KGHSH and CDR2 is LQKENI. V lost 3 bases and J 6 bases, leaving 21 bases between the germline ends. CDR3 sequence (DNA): TGTGCCAGCTCACCTTCCTCACAGGGAGGGAAGTGCGAGCAGTACTTC. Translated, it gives CASSPSSQGGKCEQYF.

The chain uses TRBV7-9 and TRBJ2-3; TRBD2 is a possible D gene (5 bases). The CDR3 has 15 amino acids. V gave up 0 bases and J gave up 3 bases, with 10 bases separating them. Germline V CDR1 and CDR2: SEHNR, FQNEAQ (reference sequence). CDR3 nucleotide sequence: TGTGCCAGCAGCTTAGCGCGGGCGGAGACAGATACGCAGTATTTT. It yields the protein CASSLARAETDTQYF.

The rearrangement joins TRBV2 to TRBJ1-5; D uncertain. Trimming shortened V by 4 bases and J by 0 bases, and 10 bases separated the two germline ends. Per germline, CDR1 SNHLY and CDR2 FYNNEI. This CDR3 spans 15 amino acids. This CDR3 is CASSGRRDSNQPQHF. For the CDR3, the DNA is TGTGCCAGCAGTGGGAGGAGGGATAGCAATCAGCCCCAGCATTTT. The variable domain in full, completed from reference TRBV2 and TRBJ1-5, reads EPEVTQTPSHQVTQMGQEVILRCVPISNHLYFYWYRQILGQKVEFLVSFYNNEISEKSEIFDDQFSVERPDGSNFTLKIRSTKLEDSAMYFCASSGRRDSNQPQHFGDGTRLSIL.

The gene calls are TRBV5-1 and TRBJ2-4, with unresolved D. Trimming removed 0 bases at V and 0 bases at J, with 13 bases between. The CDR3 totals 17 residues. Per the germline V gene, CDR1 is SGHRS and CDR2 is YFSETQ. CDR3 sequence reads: CASSLGLLGLAKNIQYF. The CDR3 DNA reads TGCGCCAGCAGCTTGGGGCTACTGGGCTTAGCCAAAAACATTCAGTACTTC.

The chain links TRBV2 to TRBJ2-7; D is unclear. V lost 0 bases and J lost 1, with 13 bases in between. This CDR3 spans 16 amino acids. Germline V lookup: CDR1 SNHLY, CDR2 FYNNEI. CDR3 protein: CASSEAGRSLSYEQYF. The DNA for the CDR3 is TGTGCCAGCAGTGAAGCGGGCCGGTCCCTTTCCTACGAGCAGTACTTC.